This entry features one TCR beta chain sequence. The antigen it binds to is not known. Base qualities were left out, and no much larger clone turns up one base away. Relative to germline, V is missing 2 bases and J is missing 5 bases, with 9 bases of the junction outside any gene match. Via the germline V gene, CDR1 is SGHRS and CDR2 YFSETQ. The CDR3, from cysteine to phenylalanine, totals 15 residues. This entry keeps only the CDR3 DNA: 45 bases, framed from base 1. The sample originates from a study of persistence of HIV-infected CD4 T cells (dated by TCRdb to about 2020). Background for the entire study: The median time participants had been on suppressive ART was 7 to 9 years. Anti-CD3/anti-CD28 stimulation activated a higher proportion of cells, with a lower memory fraction, than antigen stimulation. TCRbeta sequencing assessed the clonality of all cells in each sorted population, while proviral sequencing assessed the clonality of infected cells. Peripheral blood samples of up to about 200 mL were obtained at multiple time points, with the exception of two participants, for whom leukapheresis was performed at a single time point. The study isolated CMV- and HIV-1 Gag-responding CD4+ T cells from ART-treated individuals to examine antigen-driven clonal expansion of HIV-1-infected cells. For the TCR cluster analysis across participants, roughly 8 participants were included for CMV and six or seven participants for Gag.

TCRbeta repertoires were sequenced from genomic DNA with the immunoSEQ hsTCRB assay version 4 in survey mode. For TCRbeta sequencing, genomic DNA was diluted to 9.5 to 10 ng/uL, with up to roughly 1 ug used per sample. The published analysis was carried out like this. Analysis of the TCRbeta data was done in ImmunoSeq Analyzer 3.0, and diversity was computed on productive nucleotide rearrangements. Using the Immunarch R package, the improved Chao index served to estimate lower-bound TCR diversity and the Gini coefficient served to estimate clonality. Different nucleotide rearrangements encoding the same CDR3beta amino acid sequence were treated as distinct clonotypes. Differential abundance analysis identified TCRbeta sequences significantly enriched in antigen-responding cells relative to anti-CD3/anti-CD28-activated cells. TCRs were clustered by predicted peptide-MHC specificity with GLIPH2, both within individual participants and across merged participant data sets. Held by TCRdb, this immuneACCESS table contains in-frame sequences only and omits some clones. Under half of the omission traces to an unresolved V gene where checked; the cause of the rest is unknown. V and J calls and clone size are as listed in that table; D and trimming were resolved from the DNA. A total of 37,000 or so clones appear in this sample, approximately 86% of them only once. Together, the top ten hold approximately 1.3% of the sample.

The intended sense of this specimen's treatment or condition label: suppressive antiretroviral therapy. Cells were stimulated with anti-CD3/anti-CD28 magnetic beads as a nonspecific positive control representing the CD4+ T cell repertoire. Responding CD4+ T cells were sorted by upregulation of both CD40 ligand and CD69. HIV-1-infected adults in whom suppressive ART had been started during chronic infection were enrolled as participants. Participants had undetectable plasma HIV-1 RNA below 50 copies/mL for at least 4 years. To be included, participants needed a CD4+ T cell count above 400 cells/uL and a positive CMV serology. Before stimulation, PBMCs were isolated using density centrifugation and then depleted of CD8+ T cells. For roughly 17 hours, CD8-depleted PBMCs were stimulated with anti-CD28/CD49d costimulation, a CD40-blocking antibody, and enfuvirtide, which was added to prevent new infections. Sorting was done on either a Beckman Coulter MoFlo Legacy or an XDP sorter, and propidium iodide was used to exclude dead cells. The QIAamp DNA Mini Kit was used for genomic DNA extraction from samples above one million cells, and the Quick-DNA Microprep Kit was used otherwise.

What the work shows at the level of the full study, not this receptor alone: Within the same sorted populations, how oligoclonal the TCRs were correlated with how oligoclonal the proviruses were. TCRbeta richness in CMV- and Gag-responding cells was significantly lower than in anti-CD3/anti-CD28-responding cells; CMV-responding cells had higher oligoclonality than CD3/CD28-stimulated and Gag-responding cells. The study involved few individuals and tested only a limited range of antigens. Antigen-responding cells were enriched for degenerate expanded CDR3beta sequences, which suggests convergent selection of CD4+ responses to CMV and Gag. Bulk TCR analyses could not be limited to the rare CMV-responding cells that actually contained HIV-1 proviruses.

Recombination linked TRBV5-1 to TRBJ1-1; 7 nucleotides in the junction match TRBD1. Specimen: CD4+ T cells sorted from PBMCs after roughly 18-hour stimulation, collected from a patient who received antiretroviral therapy. In light of the paper, this sample's cell subset or site label describes: CD40L+CD69+ CD4 T cells responding to anti-CD3/anti-CD28 beads, representing the overall repertoire. The receptor was isolated from an adult man with HIV who was CMV-seropositive. The CDR3: CASSLGRQGMTEAFF. The sequenced DNA: TGCGCCAGCAGCTTAGGGCGACAGGGTATGACTGAAGCTTTCTTT.